This T cell receptor (beta chain) stems from a study of tumor-infiltrating lymphocytes in oesophageal squamous cell carcinoma. Per the germline V gene, CDR1 is SGHTA and CDR2 is FQGNSA. The CDR3 contains 15 residues. MiXCR was run by TCRdb on the PCR reads, yielding one entry per CDR3 protein. The data contain about 25,000 distinct CDR3 sequences, roughly 35% of them singletons. The sample was esophageal tumor tissue. The gene calls are TRBV7-2 and TRBJ2-4; D is perhaps TRBD1 or TRBD2 (5 bases each). The end of the DNA aligns better with TRBJ2-7, so the J call may be wrong. This clonotype was obtained from a male donor with esophageal squamous cell carcinoma. The CDR3 spells CASSTKAGTPYEQYF. The CDR3 bases are TGTGCCAGCAGCACAAAAGCCGGGACGCCCTACGAGCAGTACTTC.